The 7 T cell receptor beta chains given below trace back to one sample, sequenced in a study of cytomegalovirus exposure and HLA in healthy donors. Use of 60 Vbeta and 13 Jbeta primers characterized the PCR. The repertoire was sequenced with immunoSEQ multiplex PCR; TCRdb's copy has only in-frame clones and lacks some. The data hold 90,000 to 95,000 clones, with 70% to 90% observed a single time. Sequencing used PBMCs. The source of these receptors is a man younger than 35 in good health and CMV-seronegative.

The gene calls are TRBV11-2 and TRBJ2-3; the D is unclear. Trimming removed 1 base from V and 1 base from J, with 12 bases in between. The CDR3 spans 16 residues. CDR1 SGHAT and CDR2 FQNNGV come from the germline V gene. CDR3: CASSLGAGPGTDTQYF. As DNA, the CDR3 is TGTGCCAGCAGCTTAGGTGCAGGCCCTGGCACAGATACGCAGTATTTT. Variable domain in full (rest from reference TRBV11-2 and TRBJ2-3): EAGVAQSPRYKIIEKRQSVAFWCNPISGHATLYWYQQILGQGPKLLIQFQNNGVVDDSQLPKDRFSAERLKGVDSTLKIQPAKLEDSAVYLCASSLGAGPGTDTQYFGPGTRLTVL.

CDR3 protein: CSANQQGEAFF. For the CDR3, the DNA is TGCAGTGCGAATCAACAGGGAGAAGCTTTCTTT. This chain links TRBV20-1 with TRBJ1-1; the D gene is possibly TRBD1 (6 bases). This CDR3 is built from 11 residues. The ends were cut back, 6 bases at V and 8 bases at J, with 13 bases in the middle. The germline gives CDR1 DFQATT, CDR2 SNEGSKA (reference sequence).

The V call is TRBV7-6, the J call TRBJ1-4; no clear D gene. V was pared by 3 bases and J by 5 bases, with 7 bases between. The CDR3 extends over 13 amino acids. Germline CDR1 reads SGHVS; CDR2 reads FNYEAQ. The CDR3 nucleotides read TGTGCCAGCAGCTTCCATTCAAATGAAAAACTGTTTTTT. Translating gives CASSFHSNEKLFF.

The V gene is TRBV2, the J gene TRBJ2-1, with a weak D call TRBD1 (5 bases). V shed 8 bases and J shed 4 bases, with 12 bases lying between them. The CDR3 is made up of 13 amino acids. From germline, CDR1 is SNHLY and CDR2 FYNNEI. The CDR3, as DNA: TGTGCCAGCTCCCTCACAGGTTACAATGAGCAGTTCTTC. This gives the protein CASSLTGYNEQFF.

The chain carries TRBV6-1 and TRBJ1-5; 7 bases map to TRBD1. Germline V lookup: CDR1 MNHNS, CDR2 SASEGT. CDR3 size: 14 residues. The junction had 6 bases not matched to a gene; V was cut back by 5 bases and J by 5 bases. The DNA of the CDR3 is TGTGCCAGCAGTACCCGGGACAGCGATCAGCCCCAGCATTTT. Translating gives CASSTRDSDQPQHF.

The chain combines TRBV9 with TRBJ2-7; D is possibly TRBD1 (5 bases). Germline CDR1 is SGDLS and CDR2 is YYNGEE. V lost 2 bases and J lost 1, with 10 bases in between. The CDR3 contains 14 residues. The CDR3 region is CASSVSRDSYEQYF. The CDR3 DNA reads as TGTGCCAGCAGCGTGTCCAGGGATTCCTACGAGCAGTACTTC.

This clone came up a few times. Written as DNA, the CDR3 is TGTGCCAGCACTAGGGACAGGGTACACACCGGGGAGCTGTTTTTT. Its protein product is CASTRDRVHTGELFF. This chain joins TRBV6-5 and TRBJ2-2; 9 bases are a match to TRBD1. The germline V gene has CDR1 MNHEY and CDR2 SVGAGI. The CDR3 has 15 amino acids. V gave up 7 bases and J gave up 3 bases; unmatched junction bases: 6.